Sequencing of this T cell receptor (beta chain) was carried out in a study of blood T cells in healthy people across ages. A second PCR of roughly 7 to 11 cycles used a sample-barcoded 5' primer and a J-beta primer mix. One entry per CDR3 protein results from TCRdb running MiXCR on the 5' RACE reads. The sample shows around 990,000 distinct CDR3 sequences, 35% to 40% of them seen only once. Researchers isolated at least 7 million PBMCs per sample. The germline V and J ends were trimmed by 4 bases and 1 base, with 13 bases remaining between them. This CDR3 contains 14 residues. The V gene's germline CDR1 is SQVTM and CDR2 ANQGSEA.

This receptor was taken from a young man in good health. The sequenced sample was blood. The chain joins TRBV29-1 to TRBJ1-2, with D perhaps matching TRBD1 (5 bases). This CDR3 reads CSVGTSGSNYGYTF. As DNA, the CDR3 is TGCAGCGTTGGAACGTCAGGGAGTAACTATGGCTACACCTTC.